This T cell receptor (beta chain) was sequenced in a study of blood T cell repertoires in COVID-19. The CDR3 has 15 residues. CDR1 is MNHEY and CDR2 is SMNVEV in the germline V gene (reference sequence). V lost 5 bases to trimming and J lost 2 bases; unmatched junction nucleotides: 7. Original processing methods: Estimates of nucleated cell counts were drawn from the amplification of reference gene primers. Here immunoSEQ multiplex PCR was the method, and the copy in TCRdb shows in-frame clones only, minus some. V and J calls and clone size are as listed in that table; D and trimming were resolved from the DNA. The data show hundreds of thousands of clones, around 85% seen once. To note about this clone: Other DNA sequences in this sample translate to the same CDR3.

The chain recombines TRBV27 with TRBJ2-3, with TRBD2 matching 7 bases. The sequencing sample was made of PBMCs or T cells enriched from blood (not recorded which). The TCR originated in a woman in her thirties or forties who had recovered from COVID-19. DNA of the CDR3: TGTGCCAGCAGTCCGCTAGCGGCCTCCACAGATACGCAGTATTTT. It encodes CASSPLAASTDTQYF.